These 27 T cell receptor beta chains share one sample of origin, sequenced in a study of shared clonotypes between healthy human individuals. Measured with immunoSEQ multiplex PCR; TCRdb has only the in-frame clones, and not every one. The table includes hundreds of thousands of clones, 74% detected once. Sequencing input: memory CD4+ T cells sorted from blood. Subset here: CD45RA-negative fraction. The receptors stem from a woman under 40 in good health.

This clone has more than one count but fewer than ten. The CDR3 sequence: CASSFRQGNSPLHF. The DNA for the CDR3 is TGTGCCAGCAGCTTCCGACAGGGGAATTCACCCCTCCACTTT. The V gene is TRBV11-2, the J gene TRBJ1-6; 8 nucleotides match TRBD1. J lost 7 bases, V lost 3 bases, and 2 bases had no gene match. CDR1 is SGHAT and CDR2 is FQNNGV in the germline V gene. The CDR3 sequence is 14 residues long.

V gene TRBV18 combines with J gene TRBJ2-3; D unclear. V lost 2 bases and J lost 2, with 11 bases in between. The germline CDR1 and CDR2 sequences are KGHSH and LQKENI. The CDR3 has 15 amino acids. The CDR3 region has the DNA TGTGCCAGCTCACCAAGTCCCATCGACACAGATACGCAGTATTTT. It translates to CASSPSPIDTDTQYF.

This clone turned up a few times. This rearrangement joins TRBV30 to TRBJ1-1; 8 bases fit TRBD1. The V and J ends lost 2 bases and 9 bases, in that order; junction bases with no gene match: 8. Germline CDR1 GTSNPN, CDR2 SVGIG (reference sequence). The CDR3 has 13 residues. The DNA for the CDR3 is TGTGCCTGGAGTTCTGACAGGGGAGTTAAAGCTTTCTTT. Translated, it gives CAWSSDRGVKAFF.

The chain has TRBV27 and TRBJ2-7; tentatively, D is TRBD1 (6 bases). This CDR3 is 15 amino acids long. Trimming stripped 3 bases from V and 1 base from J, with 13 bases between. Germline lookup yields CDR1 MNHEY and CDR2 SMNVEV (reference sequence). CDR3 protein: CASSLLSGVSYEQYF. The CDR3 DNA follows: TGTGCCAGCAGTTTGTTATCAGGGGTTTCCTACGAGCAGTACTTC.

The CDR3 nucleotides are TGTGCCAGCAGCTTCCTAGTCAGGGGCTCCTACAATGAGCAGTTCTTC. Its translation: CASSFLVRGSYNEQFF. This chain connects TRBV11-2 to TRBJ2-1; TRBD1 might be the D (6 bases). Germline V gene lookup returns CDR1 SGHAT and CDR2 FQNNGV. V was pared by 3 bases and J by 0 bases, with 12 bases between. The CDR3 totals 16 residues.

The chain combines TRBV6-5 with TRBJ2-7; D gene ambiguous. The CDR3 has 12 residues. V dropped 10 bases and J dropped 1 base, with 11 bases sitting between them. Per germline, CDR1 MNHEY and CDR2 SVGAGI. Written as DNA, the CDR3 is TGTGCCACGAAAGGGCGTTCCTACGAGCAGTACTTC. Encoded protein: CATKGRSYEQYF.

The chain employs TRBV4-1 and TRBJ2-5; 9 positions agree with TRBD2. The germline V gene encodes CDR1 MGHRA and CDR2 YSYEKL. Trimming took 0 bases from V and 1 from J; bases not matched to a gene: 6. The CDR3 runs 17 residues. CDR3 nucleotides: TGCGCCAGCAGCCAAGAAATGCTAGCGGGAAGCCAAGAGACCCAGTACTTC. It specifies CASSQEMLAGSQETQYF.

The chain recombines TRBV2 with TRBJ2-1; 8 bases line up with TRBD2. V lost 6 bases and J lost 5; bases outside the gene matches: 18. The germline V gene has CDR1 SNHLY and CDR2 FYNNEI. The CDR3 sequence is 18 residues long. CDR3 DNA: TGTGCCAGCAGGGAACGTTTAACCATAGCGGGATATGACAATGAGCAGTTCTTC. Protein sequence: CASRERLTIAGYDNEQFF. The full variable domain, rest sourced from reference TRBV2 and TRBJ2-1, is EPEVTQTPSHQVTQMGQEVILRCVPISNHLYFYWYRQILGQKVEFLVSFYNNEISEKSEIFDDQFSVERPDGSNFTLKIRSTKLEDSAMYFCASRERLTIAGYDNEQFFGPGTRLTVL.

This clone appeared a single time. The chain couples TRBV5-1 to TRBJ2-5; TRBD1 is a possible D gene (5 bases). This CDR3 is built from 11 residues. From germline, CDR1 is SGHRS and CDR2 YFSETQ. The V end lost 7 bases, the J end lost 4 bases, and 8 bases lay between the germline ends. In DNA, the CDR3 is TGCGCCAGCGGTACAGGAGAGACCCAGTACTTC. This codes for CASGTGETQYF.

This clone was recorded only once. V usage is TRBV7-2 and J usage is TRBJ2-3; 7 nucleotides match TRBD2. This CDR3 contains 14 residues. CDR1 SGHTA and CDR2 FQGNSA come from the germline V gene. The V and J ends lost 6 bases and 2 bases, in that order; junction bases with no gene match: 5. The CDR3 sequence is CASSPSGNTDTQYF. CDR3 bases: TGTGCCAGCAGTCCTAGCGGAAACACAGATACGCAGTATTTT.

CDR3: CASSLSRAQTGEETQYF. The CDR3 bases are TGTGCCAGCAGTTTGTCCAGGGCCCAGACGGGGGAAGAGACCCAGTACTTC. This chain links TRBV5-5 with TRBJ2-5; possible D gene TRBD2, 6 bases. The V gene's germline CDR1 is SGHKS and CDR2 YYEKEE (reference sequence). The germline V and J ends were trimmed by 5 bases and 3 bases, with 23 bases remaining between them. The CDR3 spans 17 residues. Complete variable domain (other parts from reference TRBV5-5 and TRBJ2-5): DAGVTQSPTHLIKTRGQQVTLRCSPISGHKSVSWYQQVLGQGPQFIFQYYEKEERGRGNFPDRFSARQFPNYSSELNVNALLLGDSALYLCASSLSRAQTGEETQYFGPGTRLLVL.

The chain is built from TRBV5-1 and TRBJ1-2; no firm D call. Germline CDR1 is SGHRS and CDR2 is YFSETQ. CDR3 size: 13 residues. V shed 2 bases and J shed 6 bases, with 11 bases lying between them. CDR3 residues: CASSLTRRDGYTF. CDR3 DNA: TGCGCCAGCAGCTTAACAAGGAGGGATGGCTACACCTTC.

This rearrangement joins TRBV6-1 to TRBJ1-4; perhaps TRBD1 as D (5 bases). In germline, CDR1 is MNHNS, CDR2 SASEGT. Trimming took off 10 bases at V and 6 bases at J, with 15 bases between the two ends. CDR3 length: 13 amino acids. The DNA of the CDR3 is TGTGCCACGTCGACCTTGGGGCATGAAAAACTGTTTTTT. Residues: CATSTLGHEKLFF.

This clone was recorded only once. The chain couples TRBV2 to TRBJ1-2; a weak D match, TRBD1 (6 bases). Germline lookup yields CDR1 SNHLY and CDR2 FYNNEI. V was trimmed by 4 bases and J by 6 bases, leaving 9 bases between them. The CDR3 spans 12 residues. The CDR3 spells CASSVRGDGYTF. The CDR3 DNA reads TGTGCCAGCAGTGTCAGGGGAGATGGCTACACCTTC.

This rearrangement joins TRBV10-2 to TRBJ2-7; D may be TRBD1 (5 bases). The CDR3 spans 13 residues. Germline V gene sequence: CDR1 WSHSY, CDR2 SAAADI. Trimming removed 3 bases from V and 2 bases from J, with 8 bases in between. This CDR3 reads CASSDRAPYEQYF. The CDR3 coding sequence is TGCGCCAGCAGTGACAGGGCCCCCTACGAGCAGTACTTC.

This chain connects TRBV4-1 to TRBJ2-1; 9 nucleotides align to TRBD2. Germline assignment: CDR1 MGHRA and CDR2 YSYEKL. The V segment lost 4 bases and the J segment 5 bases; nucleotides outside the gene matches: 6. There are 15 residues in the CDR3. CDR3 sequence (DNA): TGCGCCAGCAGCCGACAGACTAGCGGCGACAATGAGCAGTTCTTC. Protein product: CASSRQTSGDNEQFF.

The V call is TRBV27, the J call TRBJ1-1; 9 positions match TRBD1. V shed 5 bases, J shed 3 bases, and the junction held 13 bases outside the gene matches. The germline gives CDR1 MNHEY, CDR2 SMNVEV (reference sequence). The CDR3 consists of 17 residues. The CDR3 reads CASSPPGTGRKDTEAFF. The CDR3 DNA reads TGTGCCAGCAGTCCCCCCGGGACAGGGAGGAAGGACACTGAAGCTTTCTTT.

This clone was seen a single time. This chain uses TRBV19 with TRBJ1-1, with 7 bases identical to TRBD1. In germline, CDR1 is LNHDA, CDR2 SQIVND (reference sequence). Trimming removed 5 bases from V and 0 bases from J; junction bases left unmatched: 9. The CDR3 runs to 16 residues. CDR3 protein: CASSSRGRSLNTEAFF. CDR3 DNA: TGTGCCAGTAGTTCAAGGGGGCGCAGCCTGAACACTGAAGCTTTCTTT.

The count of this clone is one. The genes are TRBV6-6 and TRBJ2-1, with 7 bases aligning to TRBD1. V lost 6 bases, J lost 1 base, and 6 bases stayed unmatched. The length of the CDR3 is 15 residues. Germline loops: CDR1 MNHNY, CDR2 SVGAGI (reference sequence). The CDR3 loop is CASREGTVSYNEQFF. The DNA of the CDR3 is TGTGCCAGCAGAGAGGGGACAGTGTCCTACAATGAGCAGTTCTTC.

This rearrangement joins TRBV7-9 to TRBJ1-5; D is possibly TRBD1 (5 bases). The V end was cut by 6 bases, the J end by 9 bases, with 15 bases between. The germline CDR1 and CDR2 sequences are SEHNR and FQNEAQ (reference sequence). CDR3 length equals 13 residues. CDR3 amino acids: CASRRGEGTPQHF. The CDR3 DNA sequence: TGTGCCAGCAGGCGAGGGGAGGGGACGCCCCAGCATTTT.

CDR3 DNA sequence: TGTGCCAGCTCACCCGTCCTGGCAGGCCATACCGAACCTTCTGGAAACACCATATATTTT. Its translation: CASSPVLAGHTEPSGNTIYF. The chain couples TRBV18 to TRBJ1-3, with unresolved D. Trimming removed 3 bases at V and 1 base at J, with 25 bases between. This CDR3 region has 20 residues. Per germline, CDR1 KGHSH and CDR2 LQKENI.

The chain is built from TRBV11-2 and TRBJ2-3, with 8 positions matching TRBD2. The V gene end was trimmed by 4 bases and the J gene end by 3 bases; junction bases not matched to a gene: 9. Germline CDR1 SGHAT, CDR2 FQNNGV. This CDR3 contains 16 residues. The CDR3 nucleotides are TGTGCCAGCAGCTACAAGGGACTAGTTGGAACAGATACGCAGTATTTT. This sequence encodes CASSYKGLVGTDTQYF. The whole variable domain, remainder taken from reference TRBV11-2 and TRBJ2-3, is EAGVAQSPRYKIIEKRQSVAFWCNPISGHATLYWYQQILGQGPKLLIQFQNNGVVDDSQLPKDRFSAERLKGVDSTLKIQPAKLEDSAVYLCASSYKGLVGTDTQYFGPGTRLTVL.

The rearrangement links TRBV9 to TRBJ2-1; TRBD2 agrees at 10 bases. Looked up from germline, CDR1 is SGDLS and CDR2 is YYNGEE. The CDR3 spans 15 residues. V was clipped by 4 bases and J by 6 bases; unmatched bases: 7. CDR3 residues: CASSPPSGRVNEQFF. The DNA of the CDR3 is TGTGCCAGCAGCCCACCTAGCGGGAGAGTCAATGAGCAGTTCTTC.

This rearrangement joins TRBV7-9 to TRBJ1-1; 9 positions agree with TRBD1. V was pared by 1 base and J by 4 bases, with 7 bases of the junction left unmatched. CDR1 SEHNR and CDR2 FQNEAQ come from the germline V gene (reference sequence). This CDR3 contains 16 residues. CDR3: CASSLDRGPEGTEAFF. CDR3 coding DNA: TGTGCCAGCAGCTTAGACAGGGGGCCTGAGGGCACTGAAGCTTTCTTT.

In regard to this clone: Other nucleotide sequences in the sample specify the same CDR3. The chain couples TRBV6-5 to TRBJ2-1, with 10 bases lining up with TRBD2. V was pared by 2 bases and J by 2 bases, with 0 bases of the junction left unmatched. The CDR3 runs to 15 residues. CDR1 is MNHEY, CDR2 SVGAGI, per germline. CDR3 sequence (DNA): TGTGCCAGCAGTTACAGCGGGAGGGCCTACAATGAGCAGTTCTTC. The encoded protein is CASSYSGRAYNEQFF.

A few counts support this clone. Other DNA sequences in this specimen translate into the identical CDR3. This chain links TRBV9 with TRBJ1-1; TRBD1 matches 8 bases. The CDR3 has 14 residues. J lost 1 base, V lost 3 bases, and 2 bases had no gene match. In germline, CDR1 is SGDLS, CDR2 YYNGEE. CDR3 sequence: CASSGQGRNTEAFF. The CDR3, as DNA: TGTGCCAGCAGCGGACAGGGGAGGAACACTGAAGCTTTCTTT.

The gene calls are TRBV5-1 and TRBJ2-2; possible D gene TRBD2, 5 bases. The CDR3 is made up of 13 amino acids. V lost 4 bases and J 4 bases, leaving 8 bases between the germline ends. Per germline, CDR1 SGHRS and CDR2 YFSETQ. In nucleotides, the CDR3 is TGCGCCAGCAGCCTTGAGGGCACCGGGGAGCTGTTTTTT. This codes for CASSLEGTGELFF.